The 11 T cell receptor beta chains in this list originate from one sample, sequenced in a study of patients and donors after allogeneic stem cell transplantation. Each CDR3 protein is one row after TCRdb ran MiXCR on the RT-PCR reads. This repertoire shows about a million distinct CDR3 sequences, roughly 18% found once; its top ten account for around 6%. Sequencing used blood, either unsorted or a sorted T cell fraction (not recorded which). All receptors derive from a human donor who was either an allogeneic HSCT recipient or a stem cell or donor lymphocyte infusion donor (not recorded which). It is not recorded whose cells these are; they may come from a transplant donor.

V usage is TRBV12-3 or TRBV12-4 and J usage is TRBJ1-4, with 8 bases matching TRBD1. V lost 4 bases, J lost 5 bases, and 3 bases stayed unmatched. The CDR3 has 14 amino acids. CDR3 DNA sequence: TGTGCCAGCAGTTCGGACAGGGCCAATGAAAAACTGTTTTTT. Translated: CASSSDRANEKLFF.

In this sample, this clonotype turned up many times. The V gene is TRBV7-2, the J gene TRBJ1-4; unclear D gene. CDR1 is SGHTA, CDR2 FQGNSA, per germline. Trimming removed 5 bases from V and 7 bases from J, with 17 bases in between. The CDR3 extends over 15 amino acids. This CDR3 reads CASSPVGENSEKLFF. CDR3 nucleotides: TGTGCCAGCAGCCCCGTTGGGGAAAACAGTGAAAAACTGTTTTTT.

The table lists this clonotype with many counts. This chain connects TRBV12-3 or TRBV12-4 to TRBJ2-7; TRBD1 is a possible D gene (6 bases). V shed 3 bases and J shed 3 bases, with 15 bases lying between them. The CDR3 is 15 amino acids. CDR3 region: CASSLGTPAYYEQYF. Here the CDR3 DNA reads TGTGCCAGCAGTTTGGGGACACCGGCCTACTACGAGCAGTACTTC.

This clonotype was counted at least ten times. A read error may produce the germline difference seen at one junction end. This sequence joins TRBV12-3 or TRBV12-4 and TRBJ2-7; D is perhaps TRBD2 (6 bases). The end of the DNA is better explained by TRBJ2-5, so the J call may be wrong. CDR3 length equals 13 residues. In nucleotides, the CDR3 is TGTGCCAGCAGCTTAGGTGGTAGCGGGACCCAGTACTTC. This gives the protein CASSLGGSGTQYF.

In its sample, this clonotype was seen a few times. The chain employs TRBV7-3 and TRBJ1-1; the match to TRBD1 covers 7 bases. The CDR3 extends over 15 amino acids. V was pared by 3 bases and J by 0 bases, with 4 bases of the junction left unmatched. Germline CDR1 reads SGHTA; CDR2 reads FQGTGA. The CDR3 region is CASSFGDRVNTEAFF. CDR3 nucleotide sequence: TGTGCCAGCAGCTTTGGGGACAGAGTGAACACTGAAGCTTTCTTT.

J is TRBJ2-1 and V is TRBV20-1, with D perhaps given as TRBD1 or TRBD2 (5 bases each). CDR3 length equals 14 residues. Per germline, CDR1 DFQATT and CDR2 SNEGSKA (reference sequence). With 0 bases removed from V and 6 bases from J, the gap between germline ends came to 12 bases. CDR3 nucleotide sequence: TGCAGTGCTAGAGATGGGGCTAGCCGCAATGAGCAGTTCTTC. This sequence encodes CSARDGASRNEQFF.

This clonotype came up many times. The gene calls are TRBV12-3 or TRBV12-4 and TRBJ1-2, with 10 bases identical to TRBD1. CDR3 size: 15 residues. Trimming removed 5 bases from V and 2 bases from J; junction bases left unmatched: 5. The CDR3 loop is CASSDPGQGNYGYTF. The CDR3 DNA reads as TGTGCCAGCAGTGACCCGGGACAGGGGAACTATGGCTACACCTTC.

The rearrangement links TRBV20-1 to TRBJ2-1; 11 bases fit TRBD2. V lost 8 bases to trimming and J lost 0 bases; unmatched junction nucleotides: 15. The CDR3 has 18 residues. From germline, CDR1 is DFQATT and CDR2 SNEGSKA (reference sequence). DNA for the CDR3: TGCAGTTCCCCTAGGGCTAGCGGGGGGCCTAGCTCCTACAATGAGCAGTTCTTC. Its protein product is CSSPRASGGPSSYNEQFF.

This clonotype has more than one count but fewer than ten. The chain links TRBV7-2 to TRBJ2-3; perhaps TRBD2 as D (6 bases). The V end lost 2 bases, the J end lost 5 bases, and 14 bases lay between the germline ends. CDR3 size: 15 residues. CDR1 is SGHTA, CDR2 FQGNSA, per germline. CDR3 DNA sequence: TGTGCCAGCAGCTTAAGAGGGAGGCGTGGAGATACGCAGTATTTT. Translated: CASSLRGRRGDTQYF.

Ten or more counts support this clonotype. The chain has TRBV5-1 and TRBJ2-3; TRBD2 aligns across 7 bases. The CDR3 extends over 16 amino acids. Per germline, CDR1 SGHRS and CDR2 YFSETQ. The V segment lost 0 bases and the J segment 4 bases; nucleotides outside the gene matches: 8. This chain's CDR3 is CASSLAGGRSADTQYF. Written as DNA, the CDR3 is TGCGCCAGCAGCTTGGCCGGCGGGAGATCCGCAGATACGCAGTATTTT.

This chain links TRBV4-3 with TRBJ2-3; 8 nucleotides match TRBD2. The CDR3 is made up of 16 amino acids. The junction had 6 bases not matched to a gene; V was cut back by 0 bases and J by 4 bases. Per germline, CDR1 LGHNA and CDR2 YSLEER. CDR3 sequence: CASSQDLGLGSDTQYF. DNA of the CDR3: TGCGCCAGCAGCCAAGATTTGGGACTAGGCTCAGATACGCAGTATTTT.